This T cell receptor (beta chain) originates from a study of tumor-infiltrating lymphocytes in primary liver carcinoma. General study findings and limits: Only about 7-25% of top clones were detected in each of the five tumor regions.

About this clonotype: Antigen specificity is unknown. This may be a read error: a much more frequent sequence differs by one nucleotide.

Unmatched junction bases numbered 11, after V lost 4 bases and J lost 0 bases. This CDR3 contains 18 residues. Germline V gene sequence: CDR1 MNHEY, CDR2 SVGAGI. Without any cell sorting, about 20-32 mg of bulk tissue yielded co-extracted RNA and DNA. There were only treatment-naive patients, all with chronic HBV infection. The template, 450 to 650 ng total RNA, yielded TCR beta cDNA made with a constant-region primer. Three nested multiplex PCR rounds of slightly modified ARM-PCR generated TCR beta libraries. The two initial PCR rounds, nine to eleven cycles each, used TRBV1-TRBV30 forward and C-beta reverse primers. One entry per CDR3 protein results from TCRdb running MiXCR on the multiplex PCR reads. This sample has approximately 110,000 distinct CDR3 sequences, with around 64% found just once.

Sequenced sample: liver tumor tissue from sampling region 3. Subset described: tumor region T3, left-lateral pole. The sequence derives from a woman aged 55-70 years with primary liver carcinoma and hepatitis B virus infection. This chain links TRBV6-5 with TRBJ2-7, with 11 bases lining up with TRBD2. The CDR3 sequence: CASSCSPGGTSGSYEQYF. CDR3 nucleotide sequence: TGTGCCAGCAGTTGCTCACCCGGGGGGACTAGCGGCTCCTACGAGCAGTACTTC.